This T cell receptor beta chain was found in a study of blood T cell repertoires in COVID-19. Study overall: Acute-phase and convalescent COVID-19 samples originated in the United States, Italy and Spain. From T cells, B-cell-depleted T cells, or PBMCs came the material, which was cDNA or gDNA.

Original data processing: Estimates of nucleated cell counts were drawn from the amplification of reference gene primers. Measured with immunoSEQ multiplex PCR; TCRdb has only the in-frame clones, and not every one. V and J calls and clone size follow that table, whereas D and trimming were derived from the DNA. The data show 100,000 or so clones, roughly 96% seen once. Germline loops: CDR1 MDHEN, CDR2 SYDVKM. V shed 6 bases, J shed 11 bases, and the junction held 9 bases outside the gene matches. CDR3 length equals 14 residues. The sequence came from a human donor with active COVID-19. The donor label of this sample is uncertain. Specimen: peripheral blood. The chain is built from TRBV28 and TRBJ1-6; 8 bases fit TRBD1. This CDR3 is CASRRQGKVAPLHF. CDR3 sequence (DNA): TGTGCCAGCAGAAGACAGGGGAAGGTTGCACCCCTCCACTTT.